This T cell receptor beta chain was retrieved from a study of molecular identifiers for immune sequencing clone quantification. Study observations and caveats: A single cell's spiked Jurkat TCR RNA was reportedly detectable among 950,000 to 1,000,000 naive cells.

With listed TCR primers and previously described methods, bulk TCR libraries were prepared. Each CDR3 protein gets one entry after TCRdb re-called the PCR reads with MiXCR. The sample has about 54,000 distinct CDR3 sequences; about 23% are singletons. Preparation of naive CD8 libraries involved roughly 20,000 to 1,100,000 sorted cells and 10%, 30% or 50% RNA. For naive CD8 T cells, sorting used the CD8+CD4-CCR7+CD45RA+ phenotype. For this clonotype: Its target is not known. A much larger clone lies one base from this, so it may be a read error.

The CDR3 contains 16 residues. The V and J ends lost 2 bases and 4 bases respectively, with 14 bases between them. Germline V gene lookup returns CDR1 LGHNA and CDR2 YSLEER. What was sequenced was naive CD8+ T cells from blood, with Jurkat cell RNA spiked in. Subset of the sample: FACS-sorted CD8+CD4-CCR7+CD45RA+ naive T cells. The TCR was taken from a human donor in good health. Some libraries in this study had Jurkat cell RNA spiked in. This chain connects TRBV4-3 to TRBJ2-2; D possibly uses TRBD1 or TRBD2 (6 bases each). The CDR3 protein is CASSQKGGPSTGELFF. Written as DNA, the CDR3 is TGCGCCAGCAGCCAAAAGGGGGGCCCGAGCACCGGGGAGCTGTTTTTT.